This TCR beta chain originates from a study of shared clonotypes between healthy human individuals. In the study overall: The cohort comprised a couple of women and a few men. Their ages spanned 18 to 49 years.

Regarding this clone: The target antigen is unknown.

Only CD45RO-negative cells positively selected for CCR7 counted as naive CD8 cells, so terminally differentiated effector memory CD45RA+ cells were excluded. General study findings and limits: The small donor group covered limited genetic and exposure diversity. Even with large depth, rarefaction showed that sorted-subset sequencing was incomplete.

Losses at the gene ends were 5 bases for V and 7 bases for J; bases not matched to a gene: 14. CDR3 size: 17 residues. Germline V gives CDR1 SGHVS, CDR2 FNYEAQ. Some clones are missing from TCRdb's copy, which holds only in-frame ones; the method was immunoSEQ multiplex PCR. The table lists about 2.1 million clones, about 94% of them singletons. The chain uses TRBV7-6 and TRBJ2-1; 10 bases match TRBD2. The material sequenced was naive CD8+ T cells from PBMCs. The receptor was derived from a man between 18 and 35 years old in good health. Some clones in this sample may be carry-over from other donors' samples. The CDR3 here is CASSPRRISGRQNEQFF. CDR3 bases: TGTGCCAGCAGCCCCAGGAGGATTAGCGGGAGGCAAAATGAGCAGTTCTTC.